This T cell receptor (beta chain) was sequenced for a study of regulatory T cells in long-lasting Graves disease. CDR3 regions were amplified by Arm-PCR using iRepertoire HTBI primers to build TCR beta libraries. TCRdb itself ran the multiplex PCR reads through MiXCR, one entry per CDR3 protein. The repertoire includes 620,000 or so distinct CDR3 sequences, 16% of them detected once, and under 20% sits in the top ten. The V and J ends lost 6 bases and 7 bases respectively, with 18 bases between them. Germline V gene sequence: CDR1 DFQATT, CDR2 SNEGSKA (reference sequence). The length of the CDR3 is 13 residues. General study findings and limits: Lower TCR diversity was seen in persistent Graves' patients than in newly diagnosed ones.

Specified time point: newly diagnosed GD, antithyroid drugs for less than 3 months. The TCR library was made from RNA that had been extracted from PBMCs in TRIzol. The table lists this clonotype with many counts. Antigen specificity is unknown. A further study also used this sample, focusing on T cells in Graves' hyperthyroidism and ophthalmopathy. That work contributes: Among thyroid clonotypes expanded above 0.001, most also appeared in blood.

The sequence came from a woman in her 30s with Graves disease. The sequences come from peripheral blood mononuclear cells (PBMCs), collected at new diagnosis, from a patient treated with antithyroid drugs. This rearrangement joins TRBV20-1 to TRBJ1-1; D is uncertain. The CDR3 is CSADHLSVLEAFF. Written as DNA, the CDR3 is TGCAGTGCCGATCACCTTTCGGTGCTTGAAGCTTTCTTT.